This T cell receptor beta chain was recorded in a study of T cell changes during pregnancy in multiple sclerosis. This clone has just a few counts. Data came from immunoSEQ multiplex PCR; TCRdb stores just in-frame clones and leaves some out. The repertoire has about 28,000 clones, nearly 90% of them found once; the top ten carry about 0.8%. Germline loops: CDR1 SQVTM, CDR2 ANQGSEA. V gave up 7 bases and J gave up 0 bases; unmatched junction bases: 4. The CDR3 has 13 residues. The V and J genes are TRBV29-1 and TRBJ1-1, with 8 bases fitting TRBD1. This TCR was recovered from a female donor with multiple sclerosis, enrolled in a pregnancy study. Here the sequenced sample was CD4+ T cells from peripheral blood mononuclear cells, taken in the second trimester of pregnancy. CDR3 amino acids: CSGQGAMNTEAFF. The DNA for the CDR3 is TGCAGCGGTCAGGGGGCGATGAACACTGAAGCTTTCTTT. Filled out from reference TRBV29-1 and TRBJ1-1, the complete variable domain reads SAVISQKPSRDICQRGTSLTIQCQVDSQVTMMFWYRQQPGQSLTLIATANQGSEATYESGFVIDKFPISRPNLTFSTLTVSNMSPEDSSIYLCSGQGAMNTEAFFGQGTRLTVV.